Listed below are T cell receptor beta chains from one sample, sequenced in a study of blood T cells in healthy people across ages. TCRdb redid the calling of the 5' RACE reads with MiXCR, one entry per CDR3 protein. Among hundreds of thousands of distinct CDR3 sequences, around 45% were seen once, and the ten largest hold about 21%. Sequenced material: blood. These receptor sequences come from a man aged 55 to 70 in good health. Both conserved end residues are part of each CDR3. The order of the fields is J gene, V gene, clone size, D gene, CDR3 protein, CDR3 DNA. The D gene is left open where the match is weak. The size entry is marked missing in some rows and otherwise reads once, few, many or a size class.

>TRBJ2-7|TRBV4-3|NA|NA
CASSQDPGAYEQYF
TGCGCCAGCAGCCAAGATCCGGGGGCATACGAGCAGTACTTC
>TRBJ2-7|TRBV6-5|NA|NA
CASSTKPGLSGEQYF
TGTGCCAGCAGTACTAAACCGGGACTTTCGGGCGAGCAGTACTTC
>TRBJ2-1|TRBV6-2/TRBV6-3|NA|TRBD1
CASSSDRGAYNEQFF
TGTGCCAGCAGTTCGGACAGGGGCGCCTACAATGAGCAGTTCTTC
>TRBJ1-2|TRBV10-3|few|NA
CAIRAGANGYTF
TGTGCCATCAGGGCAGGGGCGAATGGCTACACCTTC
>TRBJ2-5|TRBV6-2/TRBV6-3|NA|TRBD2
CASSSLGAGFRETQYF
TGTGCCAGCAGTTCCCTCGGAGCGGGATTTAGGGAGACCCAGTACTTC
>TRBJ1-1|TRBV4-1|NA|NA
CASSQDPSAMNTEAFF
TGCGCCAGCAGCCAAGATCCCTCGGCGATGAACACTGAAGCTTTCTTT
>TRBJ2-7|TRBV28|few|TRBD1
CASWDSSYEQYF
TGTGCCAGTTGGGACAGCTCCTACGAGCAGTACTTC
>TRBJ2-6|TRBV12-3/TRBV12-4|NA|TRBD1
CASSLPGTGTVLTF
TGTGCCAGCAGTTTACCAGGGACAGGCACCGTCCTGACTTTC
>TRBJ2-1|TRBV5-6|NA|NA
CASSLLQASFYNEQFF
TGTGCCAGCAGCTTGTTGCAGGCTTCCTTCTACAATGAGCAGTTCTTC
>TRBJ2-6|TRBV7-9|NA|NA
CASSSRLAAGANVLTF
TGTGCCAGCAGCTCCCGCCTCGCAGCTGGGGCCAACGTCCTGACTTTC
>TRBJ2-7|TRBV10-3|many|NA
CAIRPGTQGEQYF
TGTGCCATCAGGCCCGGGACCCAGGGAGAGCAGTACTTC
>TRBJ2-7|TRBV10-3|NA|NA
CAISNVLQGLISYEQYF
TGTGCCATCAGCAACGTCTTACAGGGCCTCATCTCCTACGAGCAGTACTTC
>TRBJ2-3|TRBV28|NA|NA
CASRLRLKSTDTQYF
TGTGCCAGCAGGCTCAGACTGAAAAGCACAGATACGCAGTATTTT
>TRBJ2-6|TRBV7-2|NA|TRBD2
CASSESPGLAGSGANVLTF
TGTGCCAGCAGTGAAAGCCCGGGACTAGCGGGGTCTGGGGCCAACGTCCTGACTTTC
>TRBJ1-1|TRBV7-9|NA|NA
CASSLSTPANTEAFF
TGTGCCAGCAGCTTGAGCACGCCGGCGAACACTGAAGCTTTCTTT
>TRBJ2-3|TRBV7-2|NA|TRBD2
CASTTRSGGGKDTQYF
TGTGCCAGCACCACGAGGAGCGGGGGGGGAAAAGATACGCAGTATTTT
>TRBJ2-7|TRBV7-8|few|TRBD2
CASSLARTSGGSYEQYF
TGTGCCAGCAGCTTAGCGCGGACTAGCGGGGGCTCCTACGAGCAGTACTTC
>TRBJ2-5|TRBV7-9|NA|NA
CASSFEVETQYF
TGTGCCAGCAGCTTTGAGGTGGAGACCCAGTACTTC
>TRBJ2-5|TRBV7-7|NA|TRBD2
CASSLGVGLAEETQYF
TGTGCCAGCAGCTTAGGGGTAGGGCTAGCGGAAGAGACCCAGTACTTC
>TRBJ2-2|TRBV4-3|NA|NA
CASSQAAGRVAGELFF
TGCGCCAGCAGCCAAGCGGCAGGGCGGGTTGCCGGGGAGCTGTTTTTT
>TRBJ1-2|TRBV20-1|NA|TRBD1
CSAETGVNLYGYTF
TGCAGTGCGGAAACAGGGGTTAATCTCTATGGCTACACCTTC
>TRBJ2-1|TRBV7-2|few|NA
CASSLPLVGLFF
TGTGCCAGCAGCTTACCACTAGTCGGGCTGTTCTTC
>TRBJ1-1|TRBV20-1|NA|NA
CSATGTAEAFF
TGCAGTGCTACGGGGACCGCTGAAGCTTTCTTT
>TRBJ2-7|TRBV2|NA|NA
CANSFGIGASYEQYF
TGTGCCAACAGTTTCGGGATAGGGGCCTCCTACGAGCAGTACTTC
>TRBJ1-1|TRBV7-9|NA|NA
CASSLDWGGGAFF
TGTGCCAGCAGCTTGGATTGGGGTGGAGGAGCTTTCTTT
>TRBJ2-3|TRBV6-1|NA|TRBD2
CASRTSGGSISTDTQYF
TGTGCCAGCAGGACTAGCGGGGGGTCAATCAGCACAGATACGCAGTATTTT
>TRBJ2-5|TRBV6-2/TRBV6-3|few|NA
CASRGRTQYF
TGTGCCAGCAGGGGTAGGACCCAGTACTTC
>TRBJ2-7|TRBV7-2|NA|NA
CASSLHGGATYEQYF
TGTGCCAGCAGCTTACACGGCGGGGCGACCTACGAGCAGTACTTC
>TRBJ2-2|TRBV7-2|few|NA
CASSLYGELFF
TGTGCCAGCAGCTTATACGGGGAGCTGTTTTTT
>TRBJ1-2|TRBV7-6|few|NA
CASSEVGDGYTF
TGTGCCAGCAGCGAAGTGGGGGATGGCTACACCTTC
>TRBJ2-3|TRBV7-9|NA|TRBD2
CASSPRTSESTDTQYF
TGTGCCAGCAGCCCGAGGACTAGCGAGAGCACAGATACGCAGTATTTT
>TRBJ1-1|TRBV7-9|few|TRBD1
CASSLVTGGTEAFF
TGTGCCAGCAGCTTAGTGACAGGGGGCACTGAAGCTTTCTTT
>TRBJ2-5|TRBV27|few|TRBD2
CASSRSGTRIKETQYF
TGTGCCAGCAGTCGCTCCGGGACTAGAATTAAAGAGACCCAGTACTTC
>TRBJ1-1|TRBV9|NA|NA
CASEDDPEAFF
TGTGCCAGCGAAGATGATCCTGAAGCTTTCTTT
>TRBJ2-1|TRBV29-1|few|TRBD2
CSVANRLAENNEQFF
TGCAGCGTTGCGAATAGACTAGCGGAAAACAATGAGCAGTTCTTC
>TRBJ2-2|TRBV3-1|NA|NA
CASSRGRSNTGELFF
TGTGCCAGCAGCCGAGGGCGCAGCAACACCGGGGAGCTGTTTTTT
>TRBJ1-1|TRBV27|NA|NA
CASCTGKITEAFF
TGTGCCAGCTGTACGGGGAAGATCACTGAAGCTTTCTTT
>TRBJ2-3|TRBV11-2|NA|NA
CASSQSSVLNTDTQYF
TGTGCCAGCAGCCAATCTAGCGTCCTCAACACAGATACGCAGTATTTT
>TRBJ2-3|TRBV20-1|few|NA
CSARAGGTDTQYF
TGCAGTGCTAGAGCTGGGGGCACAGATACGCAGTATTTT
>TRBJ2-3|TRBV7-9|NA|TRBD1
CASSGGTGTSTDTQYF
TGTGCCAGCAGCGGGGGGACAGGGACCTCTACAGATACGCAGTATTTT
>TRBJ1-2|TRBV7-9|NA|NA
CASSLGRGRGGYGYTF
TGTGCCAGCAGCTTGGGCAGGGGACGGGGCGGCTATGGCTACACCTTC
>TRBJ1-2|TRBV4-1|few|NA
CASSQDVRVEGYTF
TGCGCCAGCAGCCAAGATGTCAGGGTAGAAGGCTACACCTTC
>TRBJ2-7|TRBV30|NA|NA
CACLSQPGYEQYF
TGTGCCTGTCTATCTCAACCAGGCTACGAGCAGTACTTC
>TRBJ1-2|TRBV6-2/TRBV6-3|NA|NA
CASSYSAIHYGYTF
TGTGCCAGCAGTTACTCGGCGATCCACTATGGCTACACCTTC
>TRBJ1-1|TRBV2|few|NA
CASSVGRTEAFF
TGTGCCAGCAGTGTGGGCAGGACTGAAGCTTTCTTT
>TRBJ2-3|TRBV10-3|many|NA
CAISDNPTDTQYF
TGTGCCATCAGTGACAACCCTACCGATACGCAGTATTTT
>TRBJ2-3|TRBV6-2/TRBV6-3|NA|TRBD2
CASSSTALTSGGGDTQYF
TGTGCCAGCAGTTCCACCGCACTAACTAGCGGGGGAGGTGATACGCAGTATTTT
>TRBJ2-5|TRBV11-2|NA|TRBD2
CASSPRTSGGAETHYF
TGTGCCAGCAGCCCCCGGACTAGCGGGGGGGCGGAGACCCACTACTTC
>TRBJ1-2|TRBV30|NA|NA
CAWSGQGFGGYTF
TGTGCCTGGAGCGGCCAGGGGTTCGGTGGCTACACCTTC
>TRBJ2-7|TRBV20-1|few|NA
CSATGVLSNSYEQYF
TGCAGTGCTACAGGGGTCCTTTCTAACTCCTACGAGCAGTACTTC
>TRBJ2-7|TRBV20-1|few|TRBD1
CSARRGQGHHEQYF
TGCAGTGCTAGGAGGGGACAGGGACATCACGAGCAGTACTTC
>TRBJ2-2|TRBV12-3/TRBV12-4|NA|NA
CASTDPFRGGELFF
TGTGCCAGCACCGACCCTTTTCGGGGCGGGGAGCTGTTTTTT
>TRBJ2-7|TRBV20-1|few|TRBD2
CSEGGLGDEQYF
TGCAGTGAAGGAGGACTAGGCGACGAGCAGTACTTC